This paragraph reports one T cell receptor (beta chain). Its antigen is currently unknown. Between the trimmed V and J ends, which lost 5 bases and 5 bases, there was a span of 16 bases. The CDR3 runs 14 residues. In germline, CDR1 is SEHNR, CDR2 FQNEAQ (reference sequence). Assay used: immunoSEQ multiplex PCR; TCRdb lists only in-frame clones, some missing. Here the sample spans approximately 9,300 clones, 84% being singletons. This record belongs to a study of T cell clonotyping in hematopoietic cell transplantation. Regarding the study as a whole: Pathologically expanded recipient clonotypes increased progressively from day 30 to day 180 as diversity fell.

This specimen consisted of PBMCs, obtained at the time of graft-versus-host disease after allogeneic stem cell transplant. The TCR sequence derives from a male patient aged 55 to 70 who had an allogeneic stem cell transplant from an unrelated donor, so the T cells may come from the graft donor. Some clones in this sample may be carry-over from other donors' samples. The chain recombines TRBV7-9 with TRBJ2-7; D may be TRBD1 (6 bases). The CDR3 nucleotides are TGTGCCAGCAGCCCGCGCACAGGGAGAGACGAGCAGTACTTC. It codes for CASSPRTGRDEQYF.